One sample yielded the 23 T cell receptor beta chains listed below, sequenced in a study of blood T cell repertoires in COVID-19. Profiling relied on immunoSEQ multiplex PCR, and the TCRdb table lists in-frame clones only, not all of them. The table includes about 330,000 clones, roughly 88% detected once. Sequencing used peripheral blood. Receptor source: a woman between 45 and 60 years old with active or convalescent COVID-19.

The V gene is TRBV10-3, the J gene TRBJ1-6; 8 nucleotides line up with TRBD1. The CDR3 runs to 17 residues. Germline V gives CDR1 ENHRY, CDR2 SYGVKD. The junction had 7 bases not matched to a gene; V was cut back by 6 bases and J by 0 bases. The CDR3 region is CAISQGQASSYNSPLHF. For the CDR3, the DNA is TGTGCCATCAGCCAGGGACAGGCGAGCTCCTATAATTCACCCCTCCACTTT.

V gene TRBV10-3 combines with J gene TRBJ2-1; 10 positions agree with TRBD2. CDR3 size: 15 residues. The germline V gene encodes CDR1 ENHRY and CDR2 SYGVKD. The trim removed 1 base at V and 7 bases at J, leaving 4 bases unmatched. The CDR3 loop reads CAISEWLAGVNEQFF. CDR3 bases: TGTGCCATCAGTGAGTGGCTAGCGGGAGTTAATGAGCAGTTCTTC.

This chain joins TRBV7-9 and TRBJ1-4; tentative D call: TRBD1 (5 bases). In germline, CDR1 is SEHNR, CDR2 FQNEAQ (reference sequence). V dropped 6 bases and J dropped 0 bases, with 11 bases sitting between them. CDR3 length: 15 amino acids. The chain's CDR3 is CASRPAGATNEKLFF. CDR3 DNA sequence: TGTGCCAGCAGGCCAGCGGGGGCAACTAATGAAAAACTGTTTTTT.

The chain combines TRBV5-1 with TRBJ2-3; the D gene is possibly TRBD2 (5 bases). The CDR3 runs to 12 residues. Deletions cut 4 bases from V and 6 bases from J, with 9 bases between. Per the germline V gene, CDR1 is SGHRS and CDR2 is YFSETQ. The CDR3 sequence: CASSPRGDTQYF. The CDR3 DNA follows: TGCGCCAGCAGCCCTCGAGGGGATACGCAGTATTTT.

V gene TRBV4-1 combines with J gene TRBJ2-3; D is unresolved. V was pared by 1 base and J by 7 bases, with 18 bases between. CDR1 and CDR2 (germline): MGHRA, YSYEKL. The CDR3 totals 16 residues. The CDR3 sequence: CASSQAFFEENHTQYF. In nucleotides, the CDR3 is TGCGCCAGCAGCCAAGCCTTTTTCGAGGAGAATCATACGCAGTATTTT.

V and J are TRBV19 and TRBJ1-5, with 8 bases lining up with TRBD1. The CDR3 has 16 amino acids. V lost 2 bases, J lost 1 base, and 4 bases stayed unmatched. From germline, CDR1 is LNHDA and CDR2 SQIVND (reference sequence). CDR3 protein: CASSIKWTGSNQPQHF. CDR3 DNA sequence: TGTGCCAGTAGTATAAAGTGGACAGGGAGCAATCAGCCCCAGCATTTT.

The chain uses TRBV18 and TRBJ2-1; 12 nucleotides match TRBD2. This CDR3 is built from 16 residues. Germline CDR1 is KGHSH and CDR2 is LQKENI. Trimming took 4 bases from V and 0 from J; bases not matched to a gene: 1. This chain's CDR3 is CASSLGLAGSYNEQFF. Here the CDR3 DNA reads TGTGCCAGCTCACTGGGACTAGCGGGCTCCTACAATGAGCAGTTCTTC.

The rearrangement joins TRBV7-2 to TRBJ2-5, with 13 bases that match TRBD2. The CDR3 sequence is 17 residues long. The trim removed 3 bases at V and 5 bases at J, leaving 9 bases unmatched. CDR1 is SGHTA, CDR2 FQGNSA, per germline. CDR3 sequence (DNA): TGTGCCAGCAGCTTGTTGTCGGGACTAGCGGGGCAGGAGACCCAGTACTTC. Translation: CASSLLSGLAGQETQYF.

The chain carries TRBV9 and TRBJ2-3, with D possibly matching TRBD1 (6 bases). V shed 0 bases and J shed 2 bases, with 13 bases lying between them. This CDR3 region has 16 residues. Per germline, CDR1 SGDLS and CDR2 YYNGEE. This CDR3 reads CASSVVAGGYTDTQYF. DNA of the CDR3: TGTGCCAGCAGCGTAGTTGCTGGGGGCTACACAGATACGCAGTATTTT.

The chain's CDR3 is CASRKTGVGANVLTF. CDR3 nucleotides: TGTGCCAGCAGGAAGACAGGGGTCGGGGCCAACGTCCTGACTTTC. The chain carries TRBV6-5 and TRBJ2-6; 8 nucleotides agree with TRBD1. The CDR3 has 15 residues. CDR1 is MNHEY and CDR2 is SVGAGI in the germline V gene. V lost 6 bases and J lost 4; bases outside the gene matches: 5.

The chain is built from TRBV7-2 and TRBJ2-1; 9 nucleotides line up with TRBD1. Germline V gives CDR1 SGHTA, CDR2 FQGNSA. The CDR3 is 15 residues long. V dropped 8 bases and J dropped 3; count of bases not matched to a gene: 8. Here the CDR3 reads CASAPGTGSYNEQFF. CDR3 DNA: TGTGCCAGCGCACCCGGGACAGGGAGCTACAATGAGCAGTTCTTC. The full variable domain, completed using reference TRBV7-2 and TRBJ2-1, is GAGVSQSPSNKVTEKGKDVELRCDPISGHTALYWYRQSLGQGLEFLIYFQGNSAPDKSGLPSDRFSAERTGGSVSTLTIQRTQQEDSAVYLCASAPGTGSYNEQFFGPGTRLTVL.

CDR3 protein: CASSLIGGADYGYTF. The CDR3, as DNA: TGTGCCAGCAGCTTAATAGGGGGCGCGGACTATGGCTACACCTTC. The chain links TRBV7-3 to TRBJ1-2, with 7 positions matching TRBD1. This CDR3 contains 15 residues. J lost 3 bases, V lost 1 base, and 5 bases had no gene match. Germline V gives CDR1 SGHTA, CDR2 FQGTGA.

The chain links TRBV15 to TRBJ1-1; 11 positions agree with TRBD1. This CDR3 is built from 17 residues. Per the germline V gene, CDR1 is LNHNV and CDR2 is YYDKDF (reference sequence). Germline trimming cut 3 bases from V and 0 bases from J; bases unmatched to any gene: 6. The CDR3 is CATSSGQGAAMNTEAFF. The CDR3, as DNA: TGTGCCACCAGCAGTGGACAGGGGGCGGCCATGAACACTGAAGCTTTCTTT.

The chain is built from TRBV9 and TRBJ1-5; 10 nucleotides align to TRBD1. This CDR3 has 15 residues. Germline CDR1 SGDLS, CDR2 YYNGEE. V was pared by 3 bases and J by 7 bases, with 7 bases of the junction left unmatched. The CDR3 sequence: CASSAGQGVGQPQHF. For the CDR3, the DNA is TGTGCCAGCAGCGCCGGACAGGGGGTAGGGCAGCCCCAGCATTTT. Combining the CDR3 with reference TRBV9 and TRBJ1-5 gives the whole variable domain DSGVTQTPKHLITATGQRVTLRCSPRSGDLSVYWYQQSLDQGLQFLIQYYNGEERAKGNILERFSAQQFPDLHSELNLSSLELGDSALYFCASSAGQGVGQPQHFGDGTRLSIL.

This chain uses TRBV7-8 with TRBJ1-3; 7 bases line up with TRBD1. J was trimmed by 0 bases and V by 10 bases; bases with no gene match: 9. Germline CDR1 and CDR2: SGHVS and FQNEAQ. This CDR3 contains 15 residues. The CDR3 DNA is TGTGCCACAACAGGGGCCATCGTCTCTGGAAACACCATATATTTT. Its protein is CATTGAIVSGNTIYF.

This chain connects TRBV10-3 to TRBJ1-4; D is undetermined. Trimming removed 3 bases at V and 12 bases at J, with 23 bases between. The length of the CDR3 is 16 residues. Germline CDR1 ENHRY, CDR2 SYGVKD. The CDR3 loop reads CAISDRRSYGEGELFF. CDR3 in DNA: TGTGCCATCAGTGACCGGCGCAGTTATGGAGAAGGTGAACTGTTTTTT.

This clone was observed a single time. J is TRBJ2-7 and V is TRBV3-1 (or the pseudogene TRBV3-2), with 9 bases aligning to TRBD1. The junction had 7 bases not matched to a gene; V was cut back by 1 base and J by 6 bases. This CDR3 comprises 15 residues. The germline V gene encodes CDR1 LGHDT and CDR2 YNNKEL (reference sequence). CDR3 DNA: TGTGCCAGCAGCCAAGCCCCGGACAGGGGCCGCGAGCAGTACTTC. Translated, it gives CASSQAPDRGREQYF.

This chain connects TRBV5-1 to TRBJ1-5; TRBD1 matches at 9 bases. V gave up 3 bases and J gave up 4 bases; unmatched junction bases: 2. Looked up from germline, CDR1 is SGHRS and CDR2 is YFSETQ. The CDR3 runs to 14 residues. Written as DNA, the CDR3 is TGCGCCAGCAGCTCACAGGGGGCTAATCAGCCCCAGCATTTT. Its protein is CASSSQGANQPQHF.

This chain uses TRBV3-1 (or the pseudogene TRBV3-2) with TRBJ1-1; unclear D gene. Germline V gene data show CDR1 as LGHDT and CDR2 as YNNKEL (reference sequence). Trimming removed 1 base at V and 5 bases at J, with 8 bases between. The CDR3 runs to 13 residues. The CDR3 DNA sequence: TGTGCCAGCAGCCAAGTAAGTGCGACTGAAGCTTTCTTT. It specifies CASSQVSATEAFF.

The rearrangement uses TRBV30 and TRBJ1-2; tentative D call: TRBD1 (5 bases). The germline V gene has CDR1 GTSNPN and CDR2 SVGIG (reference sequence). This CDR3 is 13 amino acids long. Trimming left V 2 bases short and J 8 bases short, with 15 bases between. DNA for the CDR3: TGTGCCTGGAGTCGACAGAGAATAAGCGGCTACACCTTC. Its protein product is CAWSRQRISGYTF.

The chain employs TRBV18 and TRBJ2-6; 7 bases line up with TRBD1. The CDR3 consists of 16 residues. The V gene end was trimmed by 6 bases and the J gene end by 0 bases; junction bases not matched to a gene: 5. CDR1 is KGHSH, CDR2 LQKENI, per germline. CDR3 sequence (DNA): TGTGCCAGCTCCGGGACAGCTAGCTCTGGGGCCAACGTCCTGACTTTC. It codes for CASSGTASSGANVLTF.

This clone showed up just once. This chain links TRBV28 with TRBJ1-1; TRBD1 matches at 7 bases. Germline V gene lookup returns CDR1 MDHEN and CDR2 SYDVKM. This CDR3 region has 13 residues. V trimming: 1 base; J trimming: 9 bases; junction bases outside the gene matches: 5. The CDR3 DNA reads TGTGCCAGCAGTTTATTACAGGGGATAAAAGCTTTCTTT. Translating it yields CASSLLQGIKAFF.

The chain is built from TRBV7-9 and TRBJ2-5, with D tentatively TRBD2 (5 bases). Trimming removed 2 bases from V and 3 bases from J, with 16 bases in between. The CDR3 contains 16 residues. Germline CDR1 reads SEHNR; CDR2 reads FQNEAQ (reference sequence). The CDR3 loop is CASSLSTGLAKETQYF. CDR3 DNA: TGTGCCAGCAGCTTATCTACCGGACTCGCCAAAGAGACCCAGTACTTC.